This T cell receptor beta chain was recovered during a study of blood T cell repertoires in COVID-19. On the study more broadly: From T cells, B-cell-depleted T cells, or PBMCs came the material, which was cDNA or gDNA.

Per the original methods: Reference gene primer amplification gave estimated nucleated cell counts. Produced via immunoSEQ multiplex PCR; TCRdb's table is partial and in-frame only. The DNA gave D and trimming, while V, J and clone size come from that table. The sample contains about 140,000 clones, roughly 85% of which appear only once. V was clipped by 4 bases and J by 2 bases, with 14 bases between them. Germline assignment: CDR1 SGHVS and CDR2 FQNEAQ. The length of the CDR3 is 15 residues. The chain has TRBV7-8 and TRBJ2-5; D might be TRBD2 (6 bases). The receptor's source is a man aged 50-59 years with acute or convalescent COVID-19. The sample consisted of peripheral blood. The CDR3 region has the DNA TGTGCCAGCAGCTCCAGACCGGGAGTACAAGAGACCCAGTACTTC. As protein: CASSSRPGVQETQYF.